The TCR beta chain described here comes from a study of blood T cell repertoires in COVID-19. Patients of the Seattle cohort, enrolled during active infection, were followed longitudinally. Under the authors' procedure: Estimation of nucleated cell counts was performed using reference gene primer amplification. The protocol was immunoSEQ multiplex PCR, while the TCRdb copy is restricted to in-frame clones and leaves out a portion. The V and J calls and the clone size are those of that table, but D and trimming were determined from the DNA. The sample comprises about 150,000 clones, approximately 81% of which are singletons, and more than 6.5% rests with the top ten. V dropped 2 bases and J dropped 6; count of bases not matched to a gene: 6. CDR1 SGHDT and CDR2 YYEEEE come from the germline V gene. The CDR3 covers 16 residues.

The sequence was obtained from a woman aged 60-75 years with COVID-19, enrolled during active disease. The rearrangement links TRBV5-6 to TRBJ1-6, with TRBD1 matching 9 bases. Sequenced material: peripheral blood. This chain's CDR3 is CASSLRTGVGNSPLHF. The CDR3 DNA follows: TGTGCCAGCAGCTTAAGGACAGGGGTGGGTAATTCACCCCTCCACTTT.